One sample yielded the 2 T cell receptor beta chains listed below, sequenced in a study of regulatory T cells in long-lasting Graves disease. HTBI primers from iRepertoire and Arm-PCR of CDR3 regions yielded the TCR beta libraries. TCRdb itself ran the multiplex PCR reads through MiXCR, one entry per CDR3 protein. The data show roughly 510,000 distinct CDR3 sequences, roughly a sixth seen once. Stated time point: newly diagnosed GD, antithyroid drugs for less than 3 months. Preparation of the TCR library used RNA extracted from PBMCs. These data also featured in a second study, about T cells in Graves' hyperthyroidism and ophthalmopathy.

The source material was peripheral blood mononuclear cells (PBMCs), sampled at new diagnosis, from a patient treated with antithyroid drugs. The receptors shown here come from a man aged 18-30 years with Graves disease.

The table lists this clonotype with many counts. This chain connects TRBV5-1 to TRBJ2-1; D unresolved. V lost 0 bases and J lost 10, with 5 bases in between. CDR3 length equals 11 residues. The germline CDR1 and CDR2 sequences are SGHRS and YFSETQ. CDR3 nucleotide sequence: TGCGCCAGCAGCTTGGACCAGGAGCAGTTCTTC. It specifies CASSLDQEQFF.

This clonotype was detected only a few times. The chain uses TRBV9 and TRBJ2-1; 7 bases fit TRBD2. V trimming: 0 bases; J trimming: 3 bases; junction bases outside the gene matches: 6. Germline CDR1 and CDR2: SGDLS and YYNGEE. CDR3 length: 16 amino acids. The CDR3 DNA follows: TGTGCCAGCAGCGTAGATGGGCTAGCGGTCTACAATGAGCAGTTCTTC. Protein sequence: CASSVDGLAVYNEQFF. Filled out from reference TRBV9 and TRBJ2-1, the complete variable domain reads DSGVTQTPKHLITATGQRVTLRCSPRSGDLSVYWYQQSLDQGLQFLIQYYNGEERAKGNILERFSAQQFPDLHSELNLSSLELGDSALYFCASSVDGLAVYNEQFFGPGTRLTVL.